These 7 T cell receptor beta chains originate from one sample sequenced in a study of control samples from healthy donors and cancer patients. Only in-frame clones appear in the TCRdb table, and some are missing; sequencing was by immunoSEQ multiplex PCR. This sample has some 20,000 clones, with around 89% found just once. The specimen sequenced was PBMCs. All receptors derive from a woman between 55 and 75 years old with head and neck cancer.

This clone was counted a few times. This sequence joins TRBV28 and TRBJ1-5; tentatively, D is TRBD1 (5 bases). The length of the CDR3 is 17 residues. The germline V and J ends were trimmed by 7 bases and 0 bases, with 19 bases remaining between them. The germline V gene has CDR1 MDHEN and CDR2 SYDVKM. DNA for the CDR3: TGTGCCAGCAACAGGCCTCGGAGACAGAGTAGCAATCAGCCCCAGCATTTT. Residues: CASNRPRRQSSNQPQHF. The full variable domain, rest sourced from reference TRBV28 and TRBJ1-5, is DVKVTQSSRYLVKRTGEKVFLECVQDMDHENMFWYRQDPGLGLRLIYFSYDVKMKEKGDIPEGYSVSREKKERFSLILESASTNQTSMYLCASNRPRRQSSNQPQHFGDGTRLSIL.

The V call is TRBV27, the J call TRBJ1-5; D perhaps matches TRBD1 (5 bases). This CDR3 comprises 14 residues. Looked up from germline, CDR1 is MNHEY and CDR2 is SMNVEV (reference sequence). The V end lost 6 bases, the J end lost 1 base, and 10 bases lay between the germline ends. CDR3: CASSQAGSNQPQHF. CDR3 nucleotides: TGTGCCAGCAGCCAGGCAGGGAGCAATCAGCCCCAGCATTTT.

This clone was observed a single time. The gene calls are TRBV2 and TRBJ1-6; 8 nucleotides match TRBD1. The CDR3 is 15 amino acids. Germline CDR1 and CDR2: SNHLY and FYNNEI. V lost 6 bases to trimming and J lost 4 bases; unmatched junction nucleotides: 5. The CDR3 sequence is CASRIDRGYNSPLHF. DNA of the CDR3: TGTGCCAGCAGAATCGACAGGGGATATAATTCACCCCTCCACTTT.

This sequence joins TRBV10-3 and TRBJ2-7; TRBD2 is a possible D gene (6 bases). Trimming pared 8 bases from V and 0 bases from J, leaving 11 bases between. The CDR3 length is 13 residues. CDR1 is ENHRY and CDR2 is SYGVKD in the germline V gene. CDR3 residues: CAIGGTGSYEQYF. DNA for the CDR3: TGTGCCATCGGGGGGACGGGCTCCTACGAGCAGTACTTC.

The chain has TRBV7-3 and TRBJ1-1; D not resolved. V lost 5 bases and J 2 bases, leaving 9 bases between the germline ends. The CDR3 length is 13 residues. The germline CDR1 and CDR2 sequences are SGHTA and FQGTGA. The CDR3 sequence is CASSTLSNTEAFF. CDR3 sequence (DNA): TGTGCCAGCAGCACCCTATCTAACACTGAAGCTTTCTTT.

The chain couples TRBV3-1 (or the pseudogene TRBV3-2) to TRBJ2-5; 12 positions agree with TRBD2. V shed 1 base and J 9 bases; nucleotides not matched to a gene: 9. Per germline, CDR1 LGHDT and CDR2 YNNKEL (reference sequence). The CDR3 is 16 amino acids. CDR3 nucleotides: TGTGCCAGCAGCCAAGGGGCTAGCGGGAGGGCCGAATCCCAGTACTTC. Residues: CASSQGASGRAESQYF.

V and J are TRBV6-5 and TRBJ1-3; the D is unclear. Trimming left V 5 bases short and J 0 bases short, with 11 bases between. This CDR3 is 15 amino acids long. Germline CDR1 reads MNHEY; CDR2 reads SVGAGI. The CDR3 region has the DNA TGTGCCAGCAGTAGAACCGGGGACTCTGGAAACACCATATATTTT. This codes for CASSRTGDSGNTIYF.